The next 24 T cell receptor beta chains were all read from a single sample in a study of cytomegalovirus exposure and HLA in healthy donors. PCR primers comprised 60 Vbeta and 13 Jbeta primers. Only in-frame clones appear in the TCRdb table, and some are missing; sequencing was by immunoSEQ multiplex PCR. The repertoire holds 100,000 to 150,000 clones, around 78% seen once, with 6.3% in the top ten. Sample: PBMCs. Source of these receptors: a woman in her thirties or forties in good health and CMV-seronegative.

The chain is built from TRBV5-4 and TRBJ2-5; 8 bases are a match to TRBD1. The CDR3 length is 14 residues. V shed 0 bases and J 5 bases; nucleotides not matched to a gene: 3. CDR1 is SGHNT and CDR2 is YYREEE in the germline V gene (reference sequence). The CDR3 DNA follows: TGTGCCAGCAGCTTGGGGACAGGGTATGAGACCCAGTACTTC. Its translation: CASSLGTGYETQYF.

The CDR3 region has the DNA TGCGCCAGCAGCCCAGGACAGGGTAGAGACTATGGCTACACCTTC. It encodes CASSPGQGRDYGYTF. The rearrangement uses TRBV5-1 and TRBJ1-2, with 8 positions matching TRBD1. In germline, CDR1 is SGHRS, CDR2 YFSETQ. This CDR3 comprises 15 residues. The V segment lost 4 bases and the J segment 3 bases; nucleotides outside the gene matches: 8. The variable domain in full, completed from reference TRBV5-1 and TRBJ1-2, reads KAGVTQTPRYLIKTRGQQVTLSCSPISGHRSVSWYQQTPGQGLQFLFEYFSETQRNKGNFPGRFSGRQFSNSRSEMNVSTLELGDSALYLCASSPGQGRDYGYTFGSGTRLTVV.

This clone was found a few times. The V gene is TRBV25-1, the J gene TRBJ1-4; 7 bases align to TRBD1. Per germline, CDR1 MGHDK and CDR2 SYGVNS. J lost 11 bases, V lost 6 bases, and 15 bases had no gene match. The CDR3 totals 15 residues. The CDR3 is CASSASRDSSQKLFF. CDR3 bases: TGTGCCAGCAGCGCGTCGCGGGACAGCTCGCAGAAACTGTTTTTT.

This clone is categorized as medium-sized. The V call is TRBV4-3, the J call TRBJ2-2; possibly TRBD1 for D (5 bases). Trimming cost V 2 bases and J 3 bases, with 10 bases left between them. Germline V gives CDR1 LGHNA, CDR2 YSLEER. This CDR3 has 15 amino acids. CDR3 amino acids: CASSQPDTHTGELFF. The CDR3 DNA is TGCGCCAGCAGCCAACCGGACACCCACACCGGGGAGCTGTTTTTT.

J is TRBJ1-3 and V is TRBV18; TRBD1 matches at 8 bases. V was clipped by 6 bases and J by 0 bases; unmatched bases: 13. The CDR3 covers 18 residues. CDR1 and CDR2 (germline): KGHSH, LQKENI. The CDR3 is CASSPFTGGESSGNTIYF. CDR3 sequence (DNA): TGTGCCAGCTCTCCATTTACAGGGGGAGAGTCCTCTGGAAACACCATATATTTT.

This chain links TRBV28 with TRBJ1-5, with TRBD1 identical over 12 bases. Germline V gene data show CDR1 as MDHEN and CDR2 as SYDVKM. The V segment lost 5 bases and the J segment 1 base; nucleotides outside the gene matches: 9. The CDR3 has 18 residues. CDR3 sequence (DNA): TGTGCCAGCAGTCGCCCGGGACAGGGGGCTGGCAGCAATCAGCCCCAGCATTTT. Protein: CASSRPGQGAGSNQPQHF.

This clone appeared a few times. V gene TRBV6-5 combines with J gene TRBJ1-5, with D perhaps matching TRBD1 (6 bases). CDR1 is MNHEY and CDR2 is SVGAGI in the germline V gene. CDR3 size: 15 residues. Trimming shortened V by 8 bases and J by 6 bases, and 20 bases separated the two germline ends. The CDR3 loop reads CASADTGFASQPQHF. For the CDR3, the DNA is TGTGCCAGCGCTGATACAGGGTTTGCTAGTCAGCCCCAGCATTTT.

The chain has TRBV27 and TRBJ1-5; no reliable D call. The CDR3 contains 16 residues. The germline V gene has CDR1 MNHEY and CDR2 SMNVEV (reference sequence). V lost 6 bases, J lost 4 bases, and 19 bases lay in between. The CDR3 reads CASSPGPGGGNQPQHF. CDR3 DNA sequence: TGTGCCAGCAGCCCGGGTCCGGGAGGAGGTAATCAGCCCCAGCATTTT.

This clone was observed a few times. The rearrangement uses TRBV7-9 and TRBJ1-1; 9 bases align to TRBD1. J was trimmed by 4 bases and V by 1 base; bases with no gene match: 7. This CDR3 spans 16 amino acids. CDR1 SEHNR and CDR2 FQNEAQ come from the germline V gene (reference sequence). CDR3 nucleotides: TGTGCCAGCAGCTTAGGTTCGGCGACAGGGGGCACTGAAGCTTTCTTT. Its protein product is CASSLGSATGGTEAFF.

This clone was counted only a few times. The chain joins TRBV6-5 to TRBJ2-3; D not resolved. This CDR3 region has 13 residues. Germline V CDR1 and CDR2: MNHEY, SVGAGI. V was clipped by 2 bases and J by 2 bases, with 5 bases between them. CDR3 sequence (DNA): TGTGCCAGCAGTTACGAGGTCACAGATACGCAGTATTTT. This translates into CASSYEVTDTQYF.

This chain uses TRBV6-1 with TRBJ2-7; 13 bases map to TRBD2. The CDR3 runs to 15 residues. The germline CDR1 and CDR2 sequences are MNHNS and SASEGT. The junction had 10 bases not matched to a gene; V was cut back by 7 bases and J by 7 bases. The CDR3 sequence is CASTSGLAGVGEQYF. CDR3 coding DNA: TGTGCCAGCACCTCCGGACTAGCGGGAGTAGGGGAGCAGTACTTC.

V gene TRBV4-3 combines with J gene TRBJ1-5, with no clear D. There are 15 residues in the CDR3. Deletions cut 0 bases from V and 8 bases from J, with 14 bases between. CDR1 and CDR2 from the germline V gene are LGHNA and YSLEER. The CDR3 spells CASSQDPPSREPQHF. CDR3 sequence (DNA): TGCGCCAGCAGCCAAGATCCCCCTTCGCGTGAGCCCCAGCATTTT.

The rearrangement uses TRBV6-5 and TRBJ2-5; D possibly corresponds to TRBD2 (5 bases). Germline loops: CDR1 MNHEY, CDR2 SVGAGI. V was shortened by 8 bases and J by 4 bases, with 8 bases between the two germline ends. The CDR3 loop spans 11 amino acids. CDR3 DNA sequence: TGTGCCAGCCAGGCGGGAGAGACCCAGTACTTC. The encoded protein is CASQAGETQYF.

This clone has only one observation. The chain has TRBV6-5 and TRBJ2-7; weak D call: TRBD2 (6 bases). The CDR3 is 14 residues long. Germline assignment: CDR1 MNHEY and CDR2 SVGAGI. Trimming pared 5 bases from V and 2 bases from J, leaving 13 bases between. CDR3: CASSPGRRAYEQYF. CDR3 in DNA: TGTGCCAGCAGTCCTGGACGGAGGGCCTACGAGCAGTACTTC.

The chain combines TRBV7-9 with TRBJ2-1, with TRBD2 matching over 7 bases. This CDR3 is 15 amino acids long. V lost 5 bases, J lost 6 bases, and 10 bases stayed unmatched. Germline lookup yields CDR1 SEHNR and CDR2 FQNEAQ (reference sequence). CDR3 nucleotides: TGTGCCAGCAGCCCTTCCCTAACTAGCGCCAATGAGCAGTTCTTC. Translated, it gives CASSPSLTSANEQFF.

The rearrangement joins TRBV28 to TRBJ1-1, with TRBD1 identical over 10 bases. The CDR3 is 15 amino acids. With 7 bases clipped from V and 6 bases from J, the junction kept 11 bases outside the gene matches. The germline CDR1 and CDR2 sequences are MDHEN and SYDVKM. The CDR3 coding sequence is TGTGCCAGCACCTTCGAGAGGGACAGGGGAGCTGAAGCTTTCTTT. Protein: CASTFERDRGAEAFF.

The gene calls are TRBV4-1 and TRBJ2-2; TRBD1 might be the D (6 bases). There are 14 residues in the CDR3. V shed 4 bases and J shed 7 bases, with 13 bases lying between them. Germline loops: CDR1 MGHRA, CDR2 YSYEKL. Written as DNA, the CDR3 is TGCGCCAGCAGCCCAACAGGGAAACACGGGGAGCTGTTTTTT. Translating gives CASSPTGKHGELFF.

This clone has only a few counts. The V and J genes are TRBV18 and TRBJ2-1, with 7 bases fitting TRBD2. V shed 6 bases and J 2 bases; nucleotides not matched to a gene: 4. CDR1 and CDR2 (germline): KGHSH, LQKENI. The CDR3 has 14 amino acids. The CDR3 spells CASSASGAYNEQFF. The CDR3, as DNA: TGTGCCAGCTCGGCGAGCGGGGCCTACAATGAGCAGTTCTTC.

This clone was found a few times. This sequence joins TRBV7-2 and TRBJ2-1; D possibly corresponds to TRBD2 (6 bases). The germline gives CDR1 SGHTA, CDR2 FQGNSA. The CDR3 sequence is 13 residues long. V gave up 3 bases and J gave up 9 bases, with 12 bases separating them. CDR3 coding DNA: TGTGCCAGCAGCTTGGGACTCCGAATTGAGCAGTTCTTC. Protein sequence: CASSLGLRIEQFF.

This clone was seen only once. The V gene is TRBV11-1, the J gene TRBJ2-1; D uncertain. The V end lost 5 bases, the J end lost 5 bases, and 19 bases lay between the germline ends. The CDR3 is 16 amino acids. CDR1 SGHAT and CDR2 FQDESV come from the germline V gene (reference sequence). CDR3 sequence: CASSDPTKHWNNEQFF. The CDR3 DNA sequence: TGTGCCAGCAGCGACCCGACAAAACATTGGAACAATGAGCAGTTCTTC.

The chain combines TRBV28 with TRBJ1-5, with a possible D match to TRBD1 (5 bases). Germline values: CDR1 MDHEN, CDR2 SYDVKM. The ends were cut back, 7 bases at V and 2 bases at J, with 15 bases in the middle. This CDR3 spans 15 amino acids. CDR3 in amino acids: CASKKGSIGNQPQHF. The CDR3 DNA follows: TGTGCCAGCAAGAAGGGGTCTATAGGCAATCAGCCCCAGCATTTT.

V gene TRBV5-4 combines with J gene TRBJ1-1; 9 bases map to TRBD1. V was pared by 1 base and J by 7 bases, with 5 bases of the junction left unmatched. This CDR3 has 14 residues. Germline V gives CDR1 SGHNT, CDR2 YYREEE (reference sequence). CDR3 residues: CASSLKADRGEAFF. In nucleotides, the CDR3 is TGTGCCAGCAGCTTGAAGGCGGACAGGGGTGAAGCTTTCTTT.

J is TRBJ2-5 and V is TRBV6-5; D is undetermined. The CDR3 is made up of 14 amino acids. Trimming took off 2 bases at V and 5 bases at J, with 12 bases between the two ends. CDR1 MNHEY and CDR2 SVGAGI come from the germline V gene. This chain's CDR3 is CASSYIRGVETQYF. CDR3 DNA sequence: TGTGCCAGCAGTTACATCCGAGGTGTGGAGACCCAGTACTTC.

CDR3 region: CASSEGTGYPETQYF. CDR3 bases: TGTGCCAGCAGTGAGGGGACAGGGTACCCAGAGACCCAGTACTTC. The chain carries TRBV2 and TRBJ2-5; TRBD1 matches 9 bases. CDR1 is SNHLY and CDR2 is FYNNEI in the germline V gene. The CDR3 has 15 amino acids. Germline trimming cut 3 bases from V and 4 bases from J; bases unmatched to any gene: 6.